This T cell receptor beta chain came from a study of cytomegalovirus exposure and HLA in healthy donors. Trimming at V came to 4 bases and at J to 3 bases, leaving 4 bases not matched to a gene. Looked up from germline, CDR1 is MRHNA and CDR2 is SNTAGT. The CDR3 length is 14 residues. Comments on this clone: No antigen is known for it.

PCR involved 60 Vbeta and 13 Jbeta primers. In the study's own analysis: An analysis that came later counted some 85 million unique TCR beta chains, approximately 12 million shared. Sequencing was performed with immunoSEQ multiplex PCR; in TCRdb, only in-frame clones are kept and a portion is missing. The DNA was the basis for D and trimming; V, J and clone size are from that table. This sample yields 90,000 or so clones, of which 65% to 80% are seen a single time; about a tenth belongs to the top ten. Study-level points and caveats: The CMV antigen specificity of three CMV-associated chains was confirmed through in vitro analysis.

Specimen: PBMCs. The sequence came from a man aged 30-40 years in good health and CMV-seropositive. The chain links TRBV6-4 to TRBJ2-3; TRBD2 matches at 7 bases. CDR3: CASSVGGGTDTQYF. The CDR3 DNA reads as TGTGCCAGCAGTGTTGGGGGAGGGACAGATACGCAGTATTTT.